What follows describes a single TCR beta chain. Thawed unstimulated PBMCs were FACS-sorted by CD3, CD4 and CD8 into two populations. Generated by immunoSEQ multiplex PCR, the TCRdb table keeps only in-frame clones and is missing some. The sample contains over 15,000 clones, approximately 88% of which appear only once. These data originate in a study of T cell clones after liver transplantation. Study details: Immunosuppression withdrawal was tried within 2 years after liver transplantation in this trial. Standard immunosuppression, with no induction, continued until 12-24 months after transplant. Patients counted as tolerant after at least one year off all immunosuppression, enzymes not exceeding twice normal.

CDR1 SQVTM and CDR2 ANQGSEA come from the germline V gene. The V and J ends lost 4 bases and 6 bases respectively, with 16 bases between them. The CDR3 totals 13 residues. V gene TRBV29-1 combines with J gene TRBJ2-7; D is perhaps TRBD2 (7 bases). Here the sequenced sample was CD8+ T cells from blood, taken before liver transplant. The sequence was obtained from a human donor who received a liver transplant. The CDR3 coding sequence is TGCAGCGTTGCGGGGGGACACTTCTCCGAGCAGTACTTC. It encodes CSVAGGHFSEQYF.